Shown below are 29 T cell receptor beta chains from a single sample sequenced in a study of T cell responses to AZD1222 COVID-19 vaccine. TCRdb's copy holds only in-frame clones and misses some; the assay was immunoSEQ multiplex PCR. The sample shows roughly 170,000 clones, 85% to 95% of them seen only once. The sample here was peripheral blood, taken on day 0 of AZD1222 vaccination. The receptors come from an adult in good health.

This sequence joins TRBV7-9 and TRBJ2-3; 10 nucleotides align to TRBD2. Per the germline V gene, CDR1 is SEHNR and CDR2 is FQNEAQ (reference sequence). The CDR3 is 16 amino acids. Trimming at V came to 5 bases and at J to 4 bases, leaving 9 bases not matched to a gene. CDR3 sequence reads: CASSVLSGGASDTQYF. For the CDR3, the DNA is TGTGCCAGCAGCGTCTTGAGCGGGGGGGCCTCAGATACGCAGTATTTT.

The chain has TRBV6-5 and TRBJ1-2, with D unresolved. CDR3 size: 14 residues. Trimming stripped 6 bases from V and 4 bases from J, with 15 bases between. CDR1 and CDR2 (germline): MNHEY, SVGAGI. The CDR3 nucleotides read TGTGCCAGCAGGGGAGGGCCAGCCCTCTATGGCTACACCTTC. Translating gives CASRGGPALYGYTF.

The chain employs TRBV2 and TRBJ1-1, with TRBD1 matching 7 bases. The CDR3 contains 14 residues. The germline V gene encodes CDR1 SNHLY and CDR2 FYNNEI. V lost 5 bases to trimming and J lost 5 bases; unmatched junction nucleotides: 8. The CDR3 protein is CASSKTRQGTEAFF. CDR3 sequence (DNA): TGTGCCAGCAGTAAAACTCGACAGGGAACTGAAGCTTTCTTT.

This chain links TRBV7-9 with TRBJ1-1, with a possible D match to TRBD1 (5 bases). Looked up from germline, CDR1 is SEHNR and CDR2 is FQNEAQ (reference sequence). The CDR3 length is 12 residues. Trimming shortened V by 5 bases and J by 11 bases, and 15 bases separated the two germline ends. CDR3 region: CASSPGTPEAFF. CDR3 coding DNA: TGTGCCAGCAGCCCCGGGACCCCCGAGGCTTTCTTT.

The chain recombines TRBV25-1 with TRBJ1-3; D is ambiguous. V dropped 6 bases and J dropped 7 bases, with 16 bases sitting between them. The germline V gene has CDR1 MGHDK and CDR2 SYGVNS. The CDR3 length is 14 residues. CDR3: CASSALSLGNTIYF. The CDR3 bases are TGTGCCAGCAGCGCCCTTAGCCTGGGGAACACCATATATTTT.

The rearrangement links TRBV10-3 to TRBJ2-7, with 14 nucleotides matching TRBD2. Trimming cost V 6 bases and J 6 bases; bases outside gene matches: 7. Germline V gives CDR1 ENHRY, CDR2 SYGVKD. The CDR3 runs to 15 residues. DNA of the CDR3: TGTGCCATCAGGACGGGACTAGCGGGGGATCGCGAGCAGTACTTC. It is translated as CAIRTGLAGDREQYF.

The chain recombines TRBV9 with TRBJ1-2; a possible D gene is TRBD1 (6 bases). Trimming shortened V by 3 bases and J by 7 bases, and 19 bases separated the two germline ends. Germline values: CDR1 SGDLS, CDR2 YYNGEE. The CDR3 runs 15 residues. CDR3 bases: TGTGCCAGCAGCGGATCCGGGACACGGACCTTTGGCTACACCTTC. It yields the protein CASSGSGTRTFGYTF.

The V gene is TRBV10-3, the J gene TRBJ1-5; 7 nucleotides align to TRBD1. V dropped 8 bases and J dropped 2; count of bases not matched to a gene: 9. The length of the CDR3 is 15 residues. The germline gives CDR1 ENHRY, CDR2 SYGVKD. The CDR3 coding sequence is TGTGCCATCGGAGACGGACAGGTGGGCAATCAGCCCCAGCATTTT. Translation gives CAIGDGQVGNQPQHF.

The genes are TRBV4-1 and TRBJ1-1, with D possibly matching TRBD1 (5 bases). Looked up from germline, CDR1 is MGHRA and CDR2 is YSYEKL. CDR3 length: 18 amino acids. Trimming left V 0 bases short and J 0 bases short, with 17 bases between. The CDR3 loop is CASSQEWGSGIMNTEAFF. For the CDR3, the DNA is TGCGCCAGCAGCCAAGAATGGGGATCAGGGATTATGAACACTGAAGCTTTCTTT.

This chain links TRBV10-3 with TRBJ2-2; 7 bases line up with TRBD1. The CDR3 covers 15 residues. J gave up 5 bases and V 6 bases, and 9 bases lay outside the gene matches. The V gene's germline CDR1 is ENHRY and CDR2 SYGVKD. The CDR3 reads CAISLAGGETGELFF. In DNA, the CDR3 is TGTGCCATCAGCTTGGCAGGGGGTGAAACCGGGGAGCTGTTTTTT.

The CDR3, as DNA: TGCGCCAGCAGCTATTCTAGGGGTGTGTTGGATGGCTACACCTTC. Its translation: CASSYSRGVLDGYTF. This chain links TRBV4-3 with TRBJ1-2; weak D call: TRBD1 (5 bases). Germline loops: CDR1 LGHNA, CDR2 YSLEER. The CDR3 contains 15 residues. The germline V and J ends were trimmed by 5 bases and 6 bases, with 19 bases remaining between them.

The gene calls are TRBV28 and TRBJ2-3; 9 bases match TRBD2. Germline loops: CDR1 MDHEN, CDR2 SYDVKM. The CDR3 runs 15 residues. V was pared by 6 bases and J by 2 bases, with 6 bases of the junction left unmatched. The CDR3 DNA reads TGTGCCAGCAGGCGGGGGGGAGGACACACAGATACGCAGTATTTT. It is translated as CASRRGGGHTDTQYF.

The chain couples TRBV19 to TRBJ1-2; D uncertain. This CDR3 region has 13 residues. Trimming removed 10 bases at V and 7 bases at J, with 19 bases between. CDR1 LNHDA and CDR2 SQIVND come from the germline V gene (reference sequence). CDR3 sequence: CAIQRRGGGGYTF. The CDR3 coding sequence is TGTGCCATCCAGCGGCGGGGAGGAGGTGGCTACACCTTC.

The chain uses TRBV5-1 and TRBJ1-1; tentative D call: TRBD1 (6 bases). Trimming took 2 bases from V and 5 from J, leaving 10 bases between them. The CDR3 is 13 residues long. The germline V gene encodes CDR1 SGHRS and CDR2 YFSETQ. The chain's CDR3 is CASSFNRETEAFF. The CDR3 nucleotides are TGCGCCAGCAGCTTTAACAGGGAGACTGAAGCTTTCTTT.

This clone has just one count. The V call is TRBV28, the J call TRBJ2-7; 7 bases agree with TRBD2. Germline V gene data show CDR1 as MDHEN and CDR2 as SYDVKM. The V gene end was trimmed by 6 bases and the J gene end by 2 bases; junction bases not matched to a gene: 13. The CDR3 has 16 amino acids. The CDR3, as DNA: TGTGCCAGCAGCTCGGTTTATGTACTAGCGACCTACGAGCAGTACTTC. Its protein is CASSSVYVLATYEQYF.

V is TRBV2 and J is TRBJ2-2, with D perhaps matching TRBD1 (6 bases). Germline CDR1 SNHLY, CDR2 FYNNEI. The CDR3 extends over 14 amino acids. Trimming pared 7 bases from V and 1 base from J, leaving 10 bases between. CDR3 coding DNA: TGTGCCAGCACCGAACAGGGGAACACCGGGGAGCTGTTTTTT. Amino acids: CASTEQGNTGELFF.

This chain links TRBV7-6 with TRBJ2-5; 10 bases match TRBD2. V trimming: 3 bases; J trimming: 3 bases; junction bases outside the gene matches: 7. From germline, CDR1 is SGHVS and CDR2 FNYEAQ. The CDR3 extends over 16 amino acids. The CDR3 DNA sequence: TGTGCCAGCAGCTTGAGGAGCGGGGGGGCTAAAGAGACCCAGTACTTC. As protein: CASSLRSGGAKETQYF.

The chain recombines TRBV19 with TRBJ2-7; 10 nucleotides agree with TRBD1. The germline gives CDR1 LNHDA, CDR2 SQIVND (reference sequence). V lost 6 bases to trimming and J lost 4 bases; unmatched junction nucleotides: 6. The CDR3 covers 14 residues. In DNA form, the CDR3 reads TGTGCCAGTAGCAAAGGACAGGGGGTGTACGAGCAGTACTTC. Its protein product is CASSKGQGVYEQYF.

This rearrangement joins TRBV5-1 to TRBJ1-2; 8 bases align to TRBD1. In germline, CDR1 is SGHRS, CDR2 YFSETQ. This CDR3 contains 14 residues. The V segment lost 5 bases and the J segment 2 bases; nucleotides outside the gene matches: 5. In DNA form, the CDR3 reads TGCGCCAGCAGGCGGACAGGGATAAACTATGGCTACACCTTC. This sequence encodes CASRRTGINYGYTF.

The chain is built from TRBV3-1 (or the pseudogene TRBV3-2) and TRBJ1-2, with 8 bases that match TRBD1. The CDR3 is 14 residues long. V dropped 3 bases and J dropped 2; count of bases not matched to a gene: 2. Germline-derived CDR1 and CDR2 are LGHDT and YNNKEL (reference sequence). The CDR3 DNA reads TGTGCCAGCAGCCAGAGACAGGGGAACTATGGCTACACCTTC. Amino acids: CASSQRQGNYGYTF.

This chain connects TRBV29-1 to TRBJ2-3; 10 nucleotides agree with TRBD1. The germline CDR1 and CDR2 sequences are SQVTM and ANQGSEA. V gave up 4 bases and J gave up 3 bases; unmatched junction bases: 16. The CDR3 is made up of 18 amino acids. The CDR3 coding sequence is TGCAGCGTTGGGGGTCGAGACAGGGGGCGAGATTCTACAGATACGCAGTATTTT. It yields the protein CSVGGRDRGRDSTDTQYF.

This chain links TRBV2 with TRBJ1-5; no clear D. Trimming pared 2 bases from V and 2 bases from J, leaving 7 bases between. The length of the CDR3 is 14 residues. Per the germline V gene, CDR1 is SNHLY and CDR2 is FYNNEI. The CDR3 sequence: CASSERARNQPQHF. The CDR3 DNA sequence: TGTGCCAGCAGTGAACGGGCACGCAATCAGCCCCAGCATTTT.

The chain is built from TRBV7-8 and TRBJ2-3; 9 bases are a match to TRBD2. CDR3 size: 19 residues. The V segment lost 2 bases and the J segment 0 bases; nucleotides outside the gene matches: 12. Germline lookup yields CDR1 SGHVS and CDR2 FQNEAQ. The CDR3 is CASSLLRASGASSTDTQYF. The DNA of the CDR3 is TGTGCCAGCAGCTTACTTCGGGCTAGCGGGGCTTCTAGCACAGATACGCAGTATTTT.

The chain combines TRBV15 with TRBJ1-4; D is undetermined. Trimming removed 5 bases from V and 0 bases from J, with 16 bases in between. The CDR3 length is 17 residues. Germline CDR1 is LNHNV and CDR2 is YYDKDF (reference sequence). The CDR3 loop is CATSSQFVGATNEKLFF. CDR3 nucleotides: TGTGCCACCAGCTCTCAATTTGTGGGTGCAACTAATGAAAAACTGTTTTTT.

The rearrangement joins TRBV5-1 to TRBJ2-5; 12 positions agree with TRBD2. Germline CDR1 reads SGHRS; CDR2 reads YFSETQ. This CDR3 comprises 15 residues. The ends lost 4 bases at V and 7 bases at J; junction bases unmatched: 8. This CDR3 reads CASSQTSGGPGTQYF. CDR3 coding DNA: TGCGCCAGCAGCCAGACTAGCGGGGGACCCGGGACCCAGTACTTC.

J is TRBJ1-1 and V is TRBV27, with a weak D call TRBD1 (5 bases). Trimming took 5 bases from V and 5 from J, leaving 15 bases between them. The CDR3 has 14 amino acids. Germline loops: CDR1 MNHEY, CDR2 SMNVEV (reference sequence). The CDR3 region is CASSHDGARTEAFF. DNA of the CDR3: TGTGCCAGCAGTCACGACGGGGCAAGGACTGAAGCTTTCTTT.

This clone was seen once. The chain couples TRBV3-1 (or the pseudogene TRBV3-2) to TRBJ1-1, with 10 nucleotides matching TRBD1. The V gene's germline CDR1 is LGHDT and CDR2 YNNKEL (reference sequence). Trimming cost V 4 bases and J 5 bases; bases outside gene matches: 10. The CDR3 is 16 residues long. Here the CDR3 reads CASSLVPGQGRTEAFF. The CDR3, as DNA: TGTGCCAGCAGCCTTGTGCCGGGACAGGGGAGGACTGAAGCTTTCTTT.

This chain links TRBV7-2 with TRBJ2-7, with D unresolved. V lost 3 bases and J 7 bases, leaving 13 bases between the germline ends. CDR3 length: 13 amino acids. Per the germline V gene, CDR1 is SGHTA and CDR2 is FQGNSA. CDR3 coding DNA: TGTGCCAGCAGCTTGGGCACGGGTAGGGAGCAGTACTTC. This gives the protein CASSLGTGREQYF.

The chain uses TRBV24-1 and TRBJ1-5; D unclear. V was clipped by 2 bases and J by 5 bases, with 9 bases between them. The V gene's germline CDR1 is KGHDR and CDR2 SFDVKD. This CDR3 region has 14 residues. For the CDR3, the DNA is TGTGCCACCAGTGATTCTCCGGGAGATCAGCCCCAGCATTTT. It codes for CATSDSPGDQPQHF.